This T cell receptor (beta chain) was retrieved from a study of cytomegalovirus exposure and HLA in healthy donors (dated by TCRdb to 2017 to 2019). Study-wide context: The 666 repertoires of the first cohort and the 120 or so validation repertoires were produced on the same platform, according to a later analysis. The study aimed to test whether cataloging public T cell receptors could reveal signatures of past pathogen exposure. Besides the first cohort of 666 subjects, a separate validation cohort made up of over 95 different subjects was used. To predict cytomegalovirus infection status, the study brought together high-throughput TCR immunosequencing, statistical association of individual TCRs with disease status, and machine learning. Points the paper makes about the study in general: While some public TCRs were present in many individuals, most TCR sequences turned up only very rarely across donors. A later analysis lacked HLA typing for the validation cohort, so it scored co-occurrence in that cohort across all 120 repertoires. It was suggested by the authors that the approach could potentially be generalized to other disease states and immunological phenotypes. The classifier was reported to diagnose cytomegalovirus status with high specificity and sensitivity in both the original and validation cohorts. A total of some 180 TCR beta chains were listed by the study as associated with cytomegalovirus. Three of the identified cytomegalovirus-associated TCR beta chains were confirmed in vitro to be specific for cytomegalovirus antigens. A later analysis found that TCRs clustered in the first cohort also tended to co-occur in the approximately 120 validation repertoires, with 94% of cluster scores above 0.

Libraries were made using the immunoSEQ multiplex PCR assay. The original methods were these. A statistical classification framework was built for diagnosing cytomegalovirus status from the catalog of TCR beta chain sequences. TCRdb took over this immuneACCESS table, retaining in-frame rearrangements with V and J assigned. Such tables are incomplete; in checked studies, under half of the missing clones stem from an unresolved V gene, and the remainder is unexplained. That table gives V, J and clone size, and the DNA gave D and trimming. The sample table shows around 130,000 clones, and about 90% are seen once. The ten largest clones take up about 3% of the sample. Counted from cysteine to phenylalanine, this CDR3 has 14 amino acids. Only the CDR3 DNA stays, 42 bases, in frame from base 1. From the germline V gene, CDR1 is MNHEY and CDR2 is SVGAGI. V was cut back by 0 bases and J by 1 base, leaving a gap of 6 bases between them.

Donors formed part of the validation cohort, which comprised some 120 subjects and was distinct from the first cohort of under 750 subjects. Note on this clone: Its antigen is not yet known. Qualities for individual bases were not recorded, and no much larger clone is one base off.

The chain is assembled from TRBV6-5 and TRBJ1-1, and possibly TRBD1, on 5 matching bases. This clonotype was sampled from a man aged 25-45 years in good health and CMV-seronegative. The sequencing input was PBMCs. The sequenced DNA: TGTGCCAGCAGTTACTCAGGGGCGAACACTGAAGCTTTCTTT. This gives the protein CASSYSGANTEAFF.